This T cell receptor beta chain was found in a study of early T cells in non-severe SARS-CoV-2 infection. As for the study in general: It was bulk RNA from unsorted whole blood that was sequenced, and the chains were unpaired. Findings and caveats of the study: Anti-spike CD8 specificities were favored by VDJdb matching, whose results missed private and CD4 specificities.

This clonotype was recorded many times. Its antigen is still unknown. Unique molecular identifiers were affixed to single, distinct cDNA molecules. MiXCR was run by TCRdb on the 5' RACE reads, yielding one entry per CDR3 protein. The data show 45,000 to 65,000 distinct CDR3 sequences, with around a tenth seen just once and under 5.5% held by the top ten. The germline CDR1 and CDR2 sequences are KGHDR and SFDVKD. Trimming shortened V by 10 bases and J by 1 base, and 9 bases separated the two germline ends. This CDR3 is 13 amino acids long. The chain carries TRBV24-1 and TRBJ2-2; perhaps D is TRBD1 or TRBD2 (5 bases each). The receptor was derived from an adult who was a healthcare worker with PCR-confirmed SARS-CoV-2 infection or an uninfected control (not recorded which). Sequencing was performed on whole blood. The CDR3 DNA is TGTGCCACTACGAGGGGGAACACCGGGGAGCTGTTTTTT. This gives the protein CATTRGNTGELFF.